These 10 T cell receptor beta chains were sequenced from one sample in a study of blood T cells in healthy people across ages. Alongside a J-beta primer mix, a sample-barcoded 5' primer served in a second PCR lasting about 7 to 12 cycles. TCRdb called the 5' RACE reads again in MiXCR, with one record for every CDR3 protein. This sample has 1,800,000 or so distinct CDR3 sequences; more than 35% occur once, and the top ten carry under 30%. Sequenced input: blood. The source is a human donor in good health.

The rearrangement joins TRBV7-2 to TRBJ2-3; D not certain. CDR1 is SGHTA, CDR2 FQGNSA, per germline. V was trimmed by 6 bases and J by 2 bases, leaving 12 bases between them. The CDR3 contains 14 residues. This CDR3 reads CASRGGVSTDTQYF. DNA for the CDR3: TGTGCCAGCAGAGGTGGCGTCTCCACAGATACGCAGTATTTT.

The chain carries TRBV7-2 and TRBJ1-2; 7 positions agree with TRBD1. This CDR3 is built from 16 residues. The V gene's germline CDR1 is SGHTA and CDR2 FQGNSA. The V gene end was trimmed by 5 bases and the J gene end by 2 bases; junction bases not matched to a gene: 11. The DNA for the CDR3 is TGTGCCAGCAGCATAAGGGGACAGTCTTTAAACTATGGCTACACCTTC. Translating it yields CASSIRGQSLNYGYTF.

The table lists this clonotype with a few counts. The V gene is TRBV4-1, the J gene TRBJ1-6; D is perhaps TRBD1 (6 bases). Per the germline V gene, CDR1 is MGHRA and CDR2 is YSYEKL. Trimming removed 1 base at V and 6 bases at J, with 16 bases between. The CDR3 covers 17 residues. CDR3 protein: CASSQVFRRGGNSPLHF. The CDR3 nucleotides are TGCGCCAGCAGCCAAGTCTTCCGCAGGGGAGGTAATTCACCCCTCCACTTT.

The chain is built from TRBV28 and TRBJ2-5; D is perhaps TRBD1 (6 bases). The CDR3 contains 13 residues. The V and J ends lost 3 bases and 9 bases respectively, with 14 bases between them. The germline V gene encodes CDR1 MDHEN and CDR2 SYDVKM. DNA of the CDR3: TGTGCCAGCAGTTTGTCTTCGCCAGGGGCCCAGTACTTC. Protein: CASSLSSPGAQYF.

The chain employs TRBV7-9 and TRBJ2-1; 9 bases agree with TRBD2. The CDR3 totals 14 residues. V lost 6 bases to trimming and J lost 9 bases; unmatched junction nucleotides: 9. Germline V gene data show CDR1 as SEHNR and CDR2 as FQNEAQ (reference sequence). CDR3 amino acids: CASRPRTSEAEQFF. Here the CDR3 DNA reads TGTGCCAGCAGACCGCGGACTAGCGAGGCTGAGCAGTTCTTC.

J is TRBJ1-2 and V is TRBV20-1; 8 bases map to TRBD1. V trimming: 1 base; J trimming: 6 bases; junction bases outside the gene matches: 10. CDR1 and CDR2 (germline): DFQATT, SNEGSKA (reference sequence). This CDR3 is built from 15 residues. The DNA for the CDR3 is TGCAGTGCTAGAGCTGAGATGGACAGGGCGAATGGCTACACCTTC. It translates to CSARAEMDRANGYTF.

This clonotype came up a few times. This rearrangement joins TRBV5-1 to TRBJ2-5; D gene uncertain. This CDR3 region has 15 residues. V shed 0 bases and J shed 0 bases, with 9 bases lying between them. Germline lookup yields CDR1 SGHRS and CDR2 YFSETQ. Here the CDR3 DNA reads TGCGCCAGCAGCTTGGCCGCAGCAGACCAAGAGACCCAGTACTTC. It is translated as CASSLAAADQETQYF.

This clonotype was found a few times. The chain couples TRBV5-6 to TRBJ2-1; D not resolved. The V gene lost 2 bases and the J gene lost 0 bases, with 9 bases spanning the gap. The CDR3 totals 15 residues. Germline CDR1 is SGHDT and CDR2 is YYEEEE. CDR3 coding DNA: TGTGCCAGCAGCTTTTCGGTTAGCTCCTACAATGAGCAGTTCTTC. It is translated as CASSFSVSSYNEQFF.

On this clonotype: One end of the junction does not line up with germline, which may come from a read error. V is TRBV5-6 and J is TRBJ2-7, with 7 bases identical to TRBD1. The CDR3 is 15 residues long. Germline V gene data show CDR1 as SGHDT and CDR2 as YYEEEE. The CDR3 loop reads CASSLGGQHSCEQYF. The CDR3 DNA reads as TGTGCCAGCAGCTTGGGGGGACAGCACTCCTGCGAGCAGTACTTC.

V is TRBV5-1 and J is TRBJ2-5, with a tentative D call TRBD2 (5 bases). The germline V and J ends were trimmed by 4 bases and 4 bases, with 14 bases remaining between them. The CDR3 runs 14 residues. CDR1 and CDR2 from the germline V gene are SGHRS and YFSETQ. CDR3 sequence (DNA): TGCGCCAGCAGCAGTCTCCCCAGCGGAGAGACCCAGTACTTC. It translates to CASSSLPSGETQYF. The entire variable domain, with the rest obtained from reference TRBV5-1 and TRBJ2-5, is as follows: KAGVTQTPRYLIKTRGQQVTLSCSPISGHRSVSWYQQTPGQGLQFLFEYFSETQRNKGNFPGRFSGRQFSNSRSEMNVSTLELGDSALYLCASSSLPSGETQYFGPGTRLLVL.